This TCR beta chain emerged from a study of beta chain features in type 1 diabetes. General observations from the study: The study found moderately but significantly shorter TCRB CDR3s in all four CD4+ subsets of Type 1 diabetes patients.

Note on this clone: Its antigen is still unknown.

CD45RO/CCR7/CD25/CD127/CD95/CD27 sorting isolated CD4+ naive, central memory, regulatory and stem cell-like memory cells. Isolated RNA was reverse transcribed in full, so expressed TCRB transcripts were sequenced. Clones were read by immunoSEQ multiplex PCR, and TCRdb kept only the in-frame ones, dropping some. The data contain approximately 100,000 clones, 30% to 50% of them singletons. CDR3 size: 13 residues. Germline lookup yields CDR1 MNHEY and CDR2 SMNVEV (reference sequence). Trimming stripped 8 bases from V and 7 bases from J, with 14 bases between. Sequenced sample: stem cell memory CD4+ T cells from blood. The receptor's source is a woman between 18 and 30 years old in good health. This chain uses TRBV27 with TRBJ2-2; tentatively, D is TRBD2 (6 bases). CDR3 nucleotides: TGTGCCAGCCGGGACTTTGGGGTCGGGGAGCTGTTTTTT. It codes for CASRDFGVGELFF.